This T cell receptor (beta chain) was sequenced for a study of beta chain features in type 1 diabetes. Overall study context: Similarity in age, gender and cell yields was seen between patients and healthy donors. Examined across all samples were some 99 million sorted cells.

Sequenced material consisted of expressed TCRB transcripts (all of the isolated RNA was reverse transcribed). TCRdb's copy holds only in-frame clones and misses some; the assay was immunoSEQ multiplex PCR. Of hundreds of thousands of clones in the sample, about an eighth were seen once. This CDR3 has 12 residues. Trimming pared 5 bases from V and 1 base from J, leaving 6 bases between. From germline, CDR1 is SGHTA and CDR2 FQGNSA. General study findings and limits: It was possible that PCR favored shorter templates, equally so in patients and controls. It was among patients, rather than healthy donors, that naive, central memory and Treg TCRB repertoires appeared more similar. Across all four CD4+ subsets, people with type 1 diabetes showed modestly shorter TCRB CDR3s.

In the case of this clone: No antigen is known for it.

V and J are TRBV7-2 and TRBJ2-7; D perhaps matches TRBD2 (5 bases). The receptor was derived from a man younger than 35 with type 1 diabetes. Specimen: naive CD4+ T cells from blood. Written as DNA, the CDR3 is TGTGCCAGCAGCCAGCGGTCCTACGAGCAGTACTTC. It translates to CASSQRSYEQYF.